This entry describes one T cell receptor (beta chain). Antigen specificity is unknown. This entry is derived from a study of T-cell memory formation after mild COVID-19. Overall study findings and caveats: Some SARS-CoV-2-responding clones were already detected in memory before infection.

TCRdb passed the 5' RACE reads through MiXCR, listing each CDR3 protein once. The sample lists 550,000 to 700,000 distinct CDR3 sequences, roughly 17% occurring once. Between the trimmed V and J ends, which lost 7 bases and 2 bases, there was a span of 14 bases. This CDR3 contains 13 residues. Germline V gene sequence: CDR1 GTSNPN, CDR2 SVGIG (reference sequence). This clonotype was obtained from an adult woman who had mild COVID-19 (a few samples of this study predate the infection). Cell type and time point are not known. Sequencing was carried out using PBMCs or a T cell subset sorted from them (not recorded which). The genes are TRBV30 and TRBJ1-1, with no clear D. The CDR3 protein is CALSASLNTEAFF. The CDR3 coding sequence is TGTGCCTTGAGCGCGAGCCTCAACACTGAAGCTTTCTTT.